Each of the 20 T cell receptor beta chains below was sequenced from the same sample in a study of cytomegalovirus exposure and HLA in healthy donors. PCR was performed using 60 Vbeta and 13 Jbeta primers. The table came from immunoSEQ multiplex PCR; TCRdb's copy has only in-frame clones and leaves some out. The top ten hold around 1.7% of the sample, which has hundreds of thousands of clones, almost 80% seen once. Input material: PBMCs. The receptor set was obtained from a young man in good health and CMV-seronegative.

This clone was counted at least ten times. The chain combines TRBV2 with TRBJ1-4, with TRBD1 identical over 7 bases. Germline V gene sequence: CDR1 SNHLY, CDR2 FYNNEI. The CDR3 is 12 residues long. J gave up 8 bases and V 11 bases, and 8 bases lay outside the gene matches. CDR3 bases: TGTGCCGGCCGCGACAGGGACGAAAAACTGTTTTTT. Its translation is CAGRDRDEKLFF.

This clone occurred once. This chain joins TRBV30 and TRBJ1-3, with D hard to call. CDR3 size: 16 residues. Deletions cut 7 bases from V and 4 bases from J, with 23 bases between. Germline CDR1 GTSNPN, CDR2 SVGIG (reference sequence). CDR3 amino acids: CALKLLEILVGNTIYF. CDR3 nucleotide sequence: TGTGCCTTGAAACTCCTTGAGATCCTCGTAGGAAACACCATATATTTT.

The chain recombines TRBV7-9 with TRBJ2-7, with D unresolved. Germline V gene sequence: CDR1 SEHNR, CDR2 FQNEAQ (reference sequence). CDR3 length equals 14 residues. V was cut by 1 base and J by 0 bases, with 7 bases left in between. The CDR3: CASSLEAGSYEQYF. DNA of the CDR3: TGTGCCAGCAGCTTAGAGGCAGGCTCCTACGAGCAGTACTTC. Full variable domain (missing parts from reference TRBV7-9 and TRBJ2-7): DTGVSQNPRHKITKRGQNVTFRCDPISEHNRLYWYRQTLGQGPEFLTYFQNEAQLEKSRLLSDRFSAERPKGSFSTLEIQRTEQGDSAMYLCASSLEAGSYEQYFGPGTRLTVT.

This clone was recorded many times. The chain uses TRBV6-5 and TRBJ2-6; D is perhaps TRBD1 (5 bases). V shed 10 bases and J shed 1 base, with 14 bases lying between them. The CDR3 has 15 amino acids. Germline CDR1 and CDR2: MNHEY and SVGAGI. The CDR3 DNA reads TGTGCCACCTCTCGGACATGGTCTGGGGCCAACGTCCTGACTTTC. Its protein product is CATSRTWSGANVLTF.

The chain combines TRBV9 with TRBJ1-3; 9 positions agree with TRBD1. J gave up 7 bases and V 3 bases, and 11 bases lay outside the gene matches. Germline lookup yields CDR1 SGDLS and CDR2 YYNGEE. The CDR3 contains 16 residues. This CDR3 reads CASSESGQGTGNTIYF. Here the CDR3 DNA reads TGTGCCAGCAGCGAAAGTGGACAGGGGACAGGTAACACCATATATTTT.

This clone came up once. This chain joins TRBV19 and TRBJ1-1; a possible D gene is TRBD1 (6 bases). The CDR3 is 14 amino acids. The germline V gene encodes CDR1 LNHDA and CDR2 SQIVND (reference sequence). V lost 5 bases, J lost 0 bases, and 10 bases lay in between. DNA for the CDR3: TGTGCCAGTAGTCCCAGGGGACTGAACACTGAAGCTTTCTTT. Its protein product is CASSPRGLNTEAFF. Filled out from reference TRBV19 and TRBJ1-1, the complete variable domain reads DGGITQSPKYLFRKEGQNVTLSCEQNLNHDAMYWYRQDPGQGLRLIYYSQIVNDFQKGDIAEGYSVSREKKESFPLTVTSAQKNPTAFYLCASSPRGLNTEAFFGQGTRLTVV.

This clone appeared once. The V and J genes are TRBV30 and TRBJ2-3, with D possibly matching TRBD1 (6 bases). The CDR3 is 12 amino acids. The V end was cut by 5 bases, the J end by 3 bases, with 9 bases between. The germline V gene has CDR1 GTSNPN and CDR2 SVGIG (reference sequence). The DNA for the CDR3 is TGTGCCTGGCAGCAGGGGACAGATACGCAGTATTTT. This translates into CAWQQGTDTQYF.

This sequence joins TRBV10-3 and TRBJ1-2; 8 bases match TRBD1. There are 15 residues in the CDR3. Germline lookup yields CDR1 ENHRY and CDR2 SYGVKD. J was trimmed by 4 bases and V by 6 bases; bases with no gene match: 10. The CDR3 region is CAIRMDRDSGYGYTF. The CDR3 coding sequence is TGTGCCATCAGGATGGACAGGGATTCTGGCTATGGCTACACCTTC.

This clone showed up just once. This chain connects TRBV5-1 to TRBJ2-5; D is ambiguous. The CDR3 extends over 15 amino acids. Germline CDR1 SGHRS, CDR2 YFSETQ. Trimming left V 6 bases short and J 3 bases short, with 18 bases between. CDR3 sequence: CASILFVNQKETQYF. CDR3 sequence (DNA): TGCGCCAGCATTCTATTCGTAAACCAAAAAGAGACCCAGTACTTC.

The chain joins TRBV28 to TRBJ2-2, with TRBD2 matching over 7 bases. Looked up from germline, CDR1 is MDHEN and CDR2 is SYDVKM. This CDR3 contains 18 residues. V gave up 8 bases and J gave up 5 bases; unmatched junction bases: 20. Here the CDR3 DNA reads TGTGCCAGCCGACTCGGCGGGAGAAGGGAATTAGGGACCGGGGAGCTGTTTTTT. This sequence encodes CASRLGGRRELGTGELFF.

The rearrangement joins TRBV5-4 to TRBJ2-2; no reliable D call. The CDR3 extends over 14 amino acids. The germline V gene encodes CDR1 SGHNT and CDR2 YYREEE (reference sequence). V lost 4 bases to trimming and J lost 3 bases, with 10 bases between them. Written as DNA, the CDR3 is TGTGCCAGCAGCACAGAAGAGTACACCGGGGAGCTGTTTTTT. It specifies CASSTEEYTGELFF. The entire variable domain, with the rest obtained from reference TRBV5-4 and TRBJ2-2, is as follows: ETGVTQSPTHLIKTRGQQVTLRCSSQSGHNTVSWYQQALGQGPQFIFQYYREEENGRGNFPPRFSGLQFPNYSSELNVNALELDDSALYLCASSTEEYTGELFFGEGSRLTVL.

The DNA of the CDR3 is TGTGCCATCAGTGCGACTAGCGGGAGTCCCGAGCAGTACTTC. Protein: CAISATSGSPEQYF. The chain carries TRBV10-3 and TRBJ2-7, with 12 bases aligning to TRBD2. Germline trimming cut 4 bases from V and 6 bases from J; bases unmatched to any gene: 4. Germline loops: CDR1 ENHRY, CDR2 SYGVKD. The CDR3 is 14 residues long.

This clone was seen more than once but under ten times. The chain combines TRBV19 with TRBJ2-5; the D gene is possibly TRBD2 (6 bases). Trimming took 5 bases from V and 0 from J, leaving 13 bases between them. The CDR3 is 15 residues long. Germline V lookup: CDR1 LNHDA, CDR2 SQIVND (reference sequence). CDR3 protein: CASSQAGTYQETQYF. CDR3 coding DNA: TGTGCCAGTAGTCAAGCCGGGACTTACCAAGAGACCCAGTACTTC.

The gene calls are TRBV5-1 and TRBJ2-1, with D maybe TRBD2 (5 bases). This CDR3 has 14 residues. Germline V gene sequence: CDR1 SGHRS, CDR2 YFSETQ. V lost 0 bases and J 8 bases, leaving 12 bases between the germline ends. In nucleotides, the CDR3 is TGCGCCAGCAGCTTGGCTCCTAGCTCAGATGAGCAGTTCTTC. The encoded protein is CASSLAPSSDEQFF. Looking up the rest from reference TRBV5-1 and TRBJ2-1 gives the full variable domain: KAGVTQTPRYLIKTRGQQVTLSCSPISGHRSVSWYQQTPGQGLQFLFEYFSETQRNKGNFPGRFSGRQFSNSRSEMNVSTLELGDSALYLCASSLAPSSDEQFFGPGTRLTVL.

This clone was seen only a few times. The chain uses TRBV4-3 and TRBJ2-1; maybe TRBD1 (6 bases). The V gene's germline CDR1 is LGHNA and CDR2 YSLEER. Trimming left V 2 bases short and J 3 bases short, with 17 bases between. CDR3 length: 17 amino acids. CDR3 region: CASSQRFLGGNYNEQFF. CDR3 bases: TGCGCCAGCAGCCAACGGTTCTTAGGGGGAAACTACAATGAGCAGTTCTTC.

This chain connects TRBV19 to TRBJ1-1; D call uncertain. The CDR3 has 14 residues. Germline loops: CDR1 LNHDA, CDR2 SQIVND (reference sequence). Trimming took off 6 bases at V and 5 bases at J, with 16 bases between the two ends. CDR3 coding DNA: TGTGCCAGTAGGGCGTGGAGGGAAAAGACTGAAGCTTTCTTT. Its protein is CASRAWREKTEAFF. The full variable domain, rest sourced from reference TRBV19 and TRBJ1-1, is DGGITQSPKYLFRKEGQNVTLSCEQNLNHDAMYWYRQDPGQGLRLIYYSQIVNDFQKGDIAEGYSVSREKKESFPLTVTSAQKNPTAFYLCASRAWREKTEAFFGQGTRLTVV.

The V and J genes are TRBV30 and TRBJ2-2; TRBD1 might be the D (6 bases). The ends were cut back, 0 bases at V and 2 bases at J, with 10 bases in the middle. The CDR3 covers 15 residues. Germline V lookup: CDR1 GTSNPN, CDR2 SVGIG (reference sequence). The CDR3 nucleotides read TGTGCCTGGAGTGTACTCAGGGGAAACACCGGGGAGCTGTTTTTT. This gives the protein CAWSVLRGNTGELFF.

The chain recombines TRBV5-1 with TRBJ2-7; the D gene is possibly TRBD2 (7 bases). V dropped 0 bases and J dropped 0 bases, with 13 bases sitting between them. The CDR3 totals 16 residues. Germline-derived CDR1 and CDR2 are SGHRS and YFSETQ. The CDR3 loop reads CASSLVGGAGSYEQYF. The CDR3 DNA sequence: TGCGCCAGCAGCTTGGTGGGGGGGGCGGGCTCCTACGAGCAGTACTTC.

This clone was observed a handful of times. The chain employs TRBV6-1 and TRBJ1-2, with TRBD1 as a possible D gene (5 bases). The CDR3 runs 14 residues. V gave up 1 base and J gave up 4 bases, with 10 bases separating them. The germline V gene has CDR1 MNHNS and CDR2 SASEGT. The chain's CDR3 is CASSEGGGVYGYTF. The CDR3, as DNA: TGTGCCAGCAGTGAAGGGGGGGGAGTCTATGGCTACACCTTC.

This rearrangement joins TRBV19 to TRBJ2-2; maybe TRBD1 (5 bases). V was clipped by 7 bases and J by 3 bases, with 9 bases between them. CDR3 length equals 13 residues. Germline CDR1 is LNHDA and CDR2 is SQIVND (reference sequence). CDR3 loop: CASTRVDTGELFF. CDR3 in DNA: TGTGCCAGTACCAGGGTCGACACCGGGGAGCTGTTTTTT.